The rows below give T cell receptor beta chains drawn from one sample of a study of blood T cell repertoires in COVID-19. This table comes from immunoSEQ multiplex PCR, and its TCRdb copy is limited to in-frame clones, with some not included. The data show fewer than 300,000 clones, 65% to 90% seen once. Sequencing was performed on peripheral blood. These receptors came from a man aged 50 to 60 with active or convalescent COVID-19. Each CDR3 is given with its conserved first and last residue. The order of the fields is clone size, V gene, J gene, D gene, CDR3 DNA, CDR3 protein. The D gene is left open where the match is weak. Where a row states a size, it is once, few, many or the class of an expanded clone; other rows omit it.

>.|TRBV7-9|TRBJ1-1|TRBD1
TGTGCCAGCAGCTATCAAACAGGGGCCCCTGAAGCTTTCTTT
CASSYQTGAPEAFF
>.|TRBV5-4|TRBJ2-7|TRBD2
TGTGCCAGCAGCTTCTCGTCCCTAGCGGGAGGGGAGCAGTACTTC
CASSFSSLAGGEQYF
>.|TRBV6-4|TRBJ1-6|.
TGTGCCAGCAGTGACTCTGCCAGGCGGACGAGGGAGGATTCACCCCTCCACTTT
CASSDSARRTREDSPLHF
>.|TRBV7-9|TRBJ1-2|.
TGTGCCAGCAGCTCGGATGGCAGGGGTTATGGCTACACCTTC
CASSSDGRGYGYTF
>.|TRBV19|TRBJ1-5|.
TGTGCCAGTAGTTTCCTGAGGCAGCCCCAGCATTTT
CASSFLRQPQHF
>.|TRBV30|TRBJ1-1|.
TGTGCCGGAACCCGGAGGGCTGGATTCATGAACACTGAAGCTTTCTTT
CAGTRRAGFMNTEAFF
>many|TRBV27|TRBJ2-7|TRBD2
TGTGCCAGCAGTTCACTAGCGGGAAGGGAGCAGTACTTC
CASSSLAGREQYF
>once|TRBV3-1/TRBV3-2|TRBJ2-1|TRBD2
TGTGCCAGCAGCCAACCTCCTAGCGGGAGTAGGGATGAGCAGTTCTTC
CASSQPPSGSRDEQFF
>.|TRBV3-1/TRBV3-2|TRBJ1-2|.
TGTGCCAGCAGTACAGGTGACTATGGCTACACCTTC
CASSTGDYGYTF
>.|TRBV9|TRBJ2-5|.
TGTGCCAGCAGCTTCCTAGGACAGATTCAAGAGACCCAGTACTTC
CASSFLGQIQETQYF
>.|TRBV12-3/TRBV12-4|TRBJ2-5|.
TGTGCCAGCAGTTTCGAGGGGACCCAGTACTTC
CASSFEGTQYF
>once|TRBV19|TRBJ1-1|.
TGTGCCAGAAGACAGGTTATGAACACTGAAGCTTTCTTT
CARRQVMNTEAFF
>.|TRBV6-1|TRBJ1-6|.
TGTGCCAGCAGTGAAGGGGCCGGTCGGTCACCCCTCCACTTT
CASSEGAGRSPLHF
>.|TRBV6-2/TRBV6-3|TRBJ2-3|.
TGTGCCAGCAGCCCTCTTGTAGATACGCAGTATTTT
CASSPLVDTQYF
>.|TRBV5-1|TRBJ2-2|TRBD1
TGCGCCAGCAGCTGGGGGACAGTCACCGGGGAGCTGTTTTTT
CASSWGTVTGELFF
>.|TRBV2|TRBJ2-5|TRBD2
TGTGCCAGCAGTGATGGGCTAGCGGGTGGAGCGGAGACCCAGTACTTC
CASSDGLAGGAETQYF
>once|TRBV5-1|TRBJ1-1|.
TGCGCCAGCAGCTCGAGCAGGGAGCGGGCTGAAGCTTTCTTT
CASSSSRERAEAFF
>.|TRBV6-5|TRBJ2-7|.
TGTGCCAGCAGTTACTCTCAGGGTAGTTGGGCCTACGAGCAGTACTTC
CASSYSQGSWAYEQYF
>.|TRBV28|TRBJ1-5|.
TGTGCCAGCAGGGAACAGGGCAGGGGCAATCAGCCCCAGCATTTT
CASREQGRGNQPQHF
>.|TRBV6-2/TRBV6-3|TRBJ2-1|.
TGTGCCAGCAGTTACTCTGGACTTTTTGGCAATGAGCAGTTCTTC
CASSYSGLFGNEQFF
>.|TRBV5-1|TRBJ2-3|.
TGCGCCAGCAGCTTGGGTGAGGTCGAAGATACGCAGTATTTT
CASSLGEVEDTQYF
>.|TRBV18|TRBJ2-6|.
TGTGCCAGCTCACCACCCAAAACTGGGGCCAACGTCCTGACTTTC
CASSPPKTGANVLTF